The subject of this entry is one T cell receptor beta chain. The CDR3 is made up of 13 amino acids. Per the germline V gene, CDR1 is SQVTM and CDR2 is ANQGSEA. V shed 4 bases and J shed 0 bases, with 10 bases lying between them. The data are from a study of CD8 T cells in Susac syndrome. The RNA input was about 0.5 to 1 ug, and it was reverse transcribed with random hexamers. TCRdb reanalysed the immunoSEQ multiplex PCR reads using MiXCR and keeps one entry per CDR3 protein. The table includes over 70,000 distinct CDR3 sequences, approximately 96% detected once. The sequence came from a human donor with Susac syndrome. Sequencing was carried out using CD8+ T cells from PBMCs. V usage is TRBV29-1 and J usage is TRBJ2-7; D unresolved. Here the CDR3 reads CSVVDPRSYEQYF. CDR3 sequence (DNA): TGCAGCGTTGTGGACCCCCGCTCCTACGAGCAGTACTTC.